This TCR beta chain was captured by sequencing in a study of identical twins. Study conclusions and caveats: Zero-insertion analyses could be partly confounded by invariant MAIT and iNKT cells. Low generation-probability sequences were in excess among twin-shared out-of-frame alpha sequences.

TCRdb called the 5' RACE reads again in MiXCR, with one record for every CDR3 protein. The sample contains 450,000 or so distinct CDR3 sequences, roughly 20% of which appear only once. Healthy Caucasians, and only they, were the donors. Remarks on this clonotype: Its antigen is unidentified.

The sample taken for sequencing was naive T cells sorted from blood. The TCR comes from a man in his fifties in good health.

The CDR3 loop reads CASSLRQGTNQPQHF. Here the CDR3 DNA reads TGTGCCAGCAGCCTCCGACAGGGGACCAATCAGCCCCAGCATTTT. This chain connects TRBV5-6 to TRBJ1-5; 8 positions match TRBD1. In germline, CDR1 is SGHDT, CDR2 YYEEEE. The CDR3 has 15 amino acids. Unmatched junction bases numbered 6, after V lost 4 bases and J lost 3 bases.